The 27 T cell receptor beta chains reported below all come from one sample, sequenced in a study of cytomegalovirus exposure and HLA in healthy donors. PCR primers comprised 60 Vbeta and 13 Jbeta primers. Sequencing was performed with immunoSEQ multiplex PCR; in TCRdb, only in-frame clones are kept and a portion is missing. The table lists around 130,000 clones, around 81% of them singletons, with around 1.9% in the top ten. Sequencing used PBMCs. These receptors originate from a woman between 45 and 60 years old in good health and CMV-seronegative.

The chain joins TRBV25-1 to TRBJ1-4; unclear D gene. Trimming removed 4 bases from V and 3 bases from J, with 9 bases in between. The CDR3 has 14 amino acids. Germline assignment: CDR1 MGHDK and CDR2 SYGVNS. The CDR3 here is CASSARPSNEKLFF. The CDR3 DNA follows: TGTGCCAGCAGTGCCAGGCCTTCTAATGAAAAACTGTTTTTT.

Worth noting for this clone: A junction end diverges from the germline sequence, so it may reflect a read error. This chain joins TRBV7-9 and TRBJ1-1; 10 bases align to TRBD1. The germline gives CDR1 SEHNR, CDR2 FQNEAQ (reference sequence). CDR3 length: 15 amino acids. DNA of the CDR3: TGTTCCAGCAGCACGGGACAGGGGAGCGGGACTGAAGCTTTCTTT. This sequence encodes CSSSTGQGSGTEAFF.

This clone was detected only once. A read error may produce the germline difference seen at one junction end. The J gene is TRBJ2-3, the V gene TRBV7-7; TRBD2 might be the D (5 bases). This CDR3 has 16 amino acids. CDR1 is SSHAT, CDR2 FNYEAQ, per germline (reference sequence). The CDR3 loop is CASSLDSSGNRDTQYF. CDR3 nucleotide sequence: TGTGCTAGCAGCTTAGACTCGTCGGGGAATAGGGATACGCAGTATTTT.

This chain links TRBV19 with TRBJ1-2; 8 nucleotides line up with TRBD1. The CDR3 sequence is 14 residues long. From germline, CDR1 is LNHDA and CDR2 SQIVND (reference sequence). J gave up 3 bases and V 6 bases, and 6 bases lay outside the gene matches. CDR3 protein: CASRKDRVDYGYTF. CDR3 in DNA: TGTGCCAGTAGGAAGGACAGGGTTGACTATGGCTACACCTTC.

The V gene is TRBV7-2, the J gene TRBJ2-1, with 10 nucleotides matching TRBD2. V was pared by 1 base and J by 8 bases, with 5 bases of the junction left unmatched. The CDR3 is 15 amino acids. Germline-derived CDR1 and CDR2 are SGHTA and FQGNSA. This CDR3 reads CASSLGSGRNDEQFF. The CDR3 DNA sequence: TGTGCCAGCAGCTTAGGTAGCGGGAGGAACGATGAGCAGTTCTTC.

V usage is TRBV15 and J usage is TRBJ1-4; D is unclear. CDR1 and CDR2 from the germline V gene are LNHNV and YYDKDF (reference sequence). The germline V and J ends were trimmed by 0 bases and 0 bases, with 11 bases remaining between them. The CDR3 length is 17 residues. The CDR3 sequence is CATSREPGIATNEKLFF. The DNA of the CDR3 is TGTGCCACCAGCAGAGAACCGGGGATCGCAACTAATGAAAAACTGTTTTTT.

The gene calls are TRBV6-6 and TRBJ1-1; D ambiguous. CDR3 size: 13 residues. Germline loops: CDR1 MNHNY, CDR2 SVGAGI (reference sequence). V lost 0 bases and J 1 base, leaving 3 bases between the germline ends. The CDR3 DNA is TGTGCCAGCAGTTACTCCCAGAACACTGAAGCTTTCTTT. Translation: CASSYSQNTEAFF.

The CDR3: CASSQRDSGSDEQYV. As DNA, the CDR3 is TGCGCCAGCAGCCAACGCGATAGCGGGAGTGATGAGCAGTACGTC. This chain joins TRBV4-3 and TRBJ2-7; TRBD2 matches 9 bases. V was pared by 2 bases and J by 7 bases, with 9 bases of the junction left unmatched. Germline-derived CDR1 and CDR2 are LGHNA and YSLEER. This CDR3 comprises 15 residues.

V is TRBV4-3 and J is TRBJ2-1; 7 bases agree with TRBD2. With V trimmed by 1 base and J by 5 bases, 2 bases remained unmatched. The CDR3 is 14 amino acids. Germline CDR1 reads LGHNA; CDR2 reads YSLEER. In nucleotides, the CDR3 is TGCGCCAGCAGCCAAGGGGGAGGGAACAATGAGCAGTTCTTC. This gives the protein CASSQGGGNNEQFF.

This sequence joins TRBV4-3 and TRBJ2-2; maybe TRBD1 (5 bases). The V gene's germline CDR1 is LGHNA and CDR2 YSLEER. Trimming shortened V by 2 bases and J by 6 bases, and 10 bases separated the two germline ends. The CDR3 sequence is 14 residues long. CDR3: CASSQSQVSGELFF. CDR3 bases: TGCGCCAGCAGCCAATCACAGGTGTCCGGGGAGCTGTTTTTT.

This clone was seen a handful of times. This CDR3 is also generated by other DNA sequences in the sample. The CDR3 sequence is CASSIGTSGSMETQYF. The CDR3 bases are TGTGCCAGTAGTATAGGGACTAGCGGGAGCATGGAGACCCAGTACTTC. J is TRBJ2-5 and V is TRBV19; 13 bases fit TRBD2. Per the germline V gene, CDR1 is LNHDA and CDR2 is SQIVND (reference sequence). The trim removed 1 base at V and 5 bases at J, leaving 4 bases unmatched. The CDR3 is made up of 16 amino acids.

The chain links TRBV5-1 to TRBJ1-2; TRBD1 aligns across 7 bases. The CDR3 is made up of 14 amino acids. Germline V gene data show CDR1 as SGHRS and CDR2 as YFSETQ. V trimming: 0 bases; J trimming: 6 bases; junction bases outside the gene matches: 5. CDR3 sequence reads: CASSLGYQGDGYTF. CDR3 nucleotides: TGCGCCAGCAGCTTGGGCTACCAGGGGGATGGCTACACCTTC. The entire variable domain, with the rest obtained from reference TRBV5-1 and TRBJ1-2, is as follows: KAGVTQTPRYLIKTRGQQVTLSCSPISGHRSVSWYQQTPGQGLQFLFEYFSETQRNKGNFPGRFSGRQFSNSRSEMNVSTLELGDSALYLCASSLGYQGDGYTFGSGTRLTVV.

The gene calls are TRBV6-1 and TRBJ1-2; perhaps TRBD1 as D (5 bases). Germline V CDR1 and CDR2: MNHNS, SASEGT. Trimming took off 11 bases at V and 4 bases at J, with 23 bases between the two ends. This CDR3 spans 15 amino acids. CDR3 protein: CASLSLRQGIYGYTF. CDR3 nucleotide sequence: TGTGCCTCCTTATCCTTGCGCCAGGGTATCTATGGCTACACCTTC.

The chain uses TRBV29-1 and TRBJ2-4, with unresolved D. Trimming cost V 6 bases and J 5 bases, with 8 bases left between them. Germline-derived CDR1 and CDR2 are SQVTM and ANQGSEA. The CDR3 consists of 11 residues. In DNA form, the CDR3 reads TGCAGCGTCGCCAGTGAAAACATTCAGTACTTC. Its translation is CSVASENIQYF.

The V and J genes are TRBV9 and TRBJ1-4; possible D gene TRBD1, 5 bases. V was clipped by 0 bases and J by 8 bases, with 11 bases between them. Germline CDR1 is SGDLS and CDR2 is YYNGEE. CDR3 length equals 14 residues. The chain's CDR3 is CASSVAGRGEKLFF. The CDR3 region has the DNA TGTGCCAGCAGCGTAGCAGGGCGGGGGGAAAAACTGTTTTTT.

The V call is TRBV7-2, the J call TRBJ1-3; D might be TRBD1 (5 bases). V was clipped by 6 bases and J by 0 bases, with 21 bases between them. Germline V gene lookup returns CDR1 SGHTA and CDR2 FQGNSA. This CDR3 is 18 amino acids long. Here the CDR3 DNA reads TGTGCCAGCAGTCGAAAAGGGGATATACTACACTCTGGAAACACCATATATTTT. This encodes CASSRKGDILHSGNTIYF.

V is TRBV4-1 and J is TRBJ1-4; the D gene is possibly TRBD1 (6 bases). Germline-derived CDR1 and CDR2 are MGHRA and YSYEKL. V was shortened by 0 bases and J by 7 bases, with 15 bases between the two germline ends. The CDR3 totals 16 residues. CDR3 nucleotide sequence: TGCGCCAGCAGCCAAGATGGCGGGGGCGGTGGTGAAAAACTGTTTTTT. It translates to CASSQDGGGGGEKLFF.

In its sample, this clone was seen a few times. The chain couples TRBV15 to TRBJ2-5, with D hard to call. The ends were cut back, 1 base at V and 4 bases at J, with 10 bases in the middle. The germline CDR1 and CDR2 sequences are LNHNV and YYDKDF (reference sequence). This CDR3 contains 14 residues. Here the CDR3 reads CATSRAGFRETQYF. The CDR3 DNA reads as TGTGCCACCAGCAGAGCGGGTTTCAGAGAGACCCAGTACTTC.

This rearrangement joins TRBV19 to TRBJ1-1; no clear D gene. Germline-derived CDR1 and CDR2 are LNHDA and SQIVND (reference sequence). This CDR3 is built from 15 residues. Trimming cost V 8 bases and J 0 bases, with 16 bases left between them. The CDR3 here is CASGKSGNLNTEAFF. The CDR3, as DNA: TGTGCCAGTGGAAAATCCGGGAACCTGAACACTGAAGCTTTCTTT.

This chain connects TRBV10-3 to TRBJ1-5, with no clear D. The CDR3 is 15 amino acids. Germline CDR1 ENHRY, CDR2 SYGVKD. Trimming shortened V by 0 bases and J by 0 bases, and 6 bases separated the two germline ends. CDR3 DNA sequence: TGTGCCATCAGTGAGTCCCAGTATAGCAATCAGCCCCAGCATTTT. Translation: CAISESQYSNQPQHF.

The CDR3 protein is CASSVTGDRGNTIYF. The CDR3 DNA is TGTGCCAGCTCAGTAACAGGGGACCGCGGAAACACCATATATTTT. The chain combines TRBV18 with TRBJ1-3; 7 bases line up with TRBD1. Per germline, CDR1 KGHSH and CDR2 LQKENI. The CDR3 loop spans 15 amino acids. V dropped 5 bases and J dropped 4; count of bases not matched to a gene: 8.

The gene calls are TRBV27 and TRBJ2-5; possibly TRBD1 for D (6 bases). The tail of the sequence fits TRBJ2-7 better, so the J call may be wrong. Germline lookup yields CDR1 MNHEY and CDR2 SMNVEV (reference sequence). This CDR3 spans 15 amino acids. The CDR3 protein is CASSVQGANLYEQYF. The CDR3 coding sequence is TGTGCCAGCAGTGTACAGGGCGCGAACCTCTACGAGCAGTACTTC.

In DNA form, the CDR3 reads TGTGCCTGGAGTGGGACAGGGGGAGGCAATCAGCCCCAGCATTTT. Translating it yields CAWSGTGGGNQPQHF. This chain connects TRBV30 to TRBJ1-5, with TRBD1 identical over 10 bases. The CDR3 has 15 amino acids. CDR1 and CDR2 (germline): GTSNPN, SVGIG (reference sequence). J lost 2 bases, V lost 1 base, and 2 bases had no gene match.

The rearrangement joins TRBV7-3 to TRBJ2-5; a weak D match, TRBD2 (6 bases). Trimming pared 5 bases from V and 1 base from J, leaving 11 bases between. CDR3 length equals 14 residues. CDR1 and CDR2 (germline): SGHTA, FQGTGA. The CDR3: CASSLYGGQETQYF. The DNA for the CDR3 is TGTGCCAGCAGCCTTTACGGGGGCCAAGAGACCCAGTACTTC.

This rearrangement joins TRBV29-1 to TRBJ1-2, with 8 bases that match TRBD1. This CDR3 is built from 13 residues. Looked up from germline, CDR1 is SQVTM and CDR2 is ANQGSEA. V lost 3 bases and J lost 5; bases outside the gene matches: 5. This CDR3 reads CSVEDRVWYGYTF. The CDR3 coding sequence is TGCAGCGTTGAGGACAGGGTTTGGTATGGCTACACCTTC.

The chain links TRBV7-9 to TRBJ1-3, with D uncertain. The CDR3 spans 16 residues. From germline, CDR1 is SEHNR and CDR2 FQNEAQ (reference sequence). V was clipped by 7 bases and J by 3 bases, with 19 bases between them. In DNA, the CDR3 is TGTGCCAGCACCCTACCCTCCGGGAAGCTTGGAAACACCATATATTTT. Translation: CASTLPSGKLGNTIYF.

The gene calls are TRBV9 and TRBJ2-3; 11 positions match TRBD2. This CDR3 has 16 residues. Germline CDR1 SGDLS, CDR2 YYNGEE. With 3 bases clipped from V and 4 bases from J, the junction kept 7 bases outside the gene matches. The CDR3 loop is CASSAGTSGSSDTQYF. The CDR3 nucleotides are TGTGCCAGCAGCGCGGGAACTAGCGGGAGTTCAGATACGCAGTATTTT.